This passage covers 22 T cell receptor delta chains from one sample sequenced in a study of gamma-delta chains in newborns, infants, children. TCRdb reprocessed the reads using CATT. The data show 3,100 or so delta-chain clones, with roughly 3% seen just once and over 5% held by the top ten. Sequencing was done on a sample of blood. These receptors were taken from a child who was a newborn, infant or young child, either healthy, febrile or measles-vaccinated (not recorded which).

This clone was detected only a few times. With a much larger clone just one base away, this may be a read error. The chain couples TRDV2 to TRDJ1; TRDD3 agrees at 9 bases. V was clipped by 3 bases and J by 6 bases; unmatched bases: 19. The germline V gene encodes CDR1 GEAIGNYY and CDR2 EKD. This CDR3 is built from 18 residues. The CDR3 DNA is TGTGCCTGTGACGGATTGGGGGATAAGGACAACAACAGCAATAAACTCATCTTT. Residues: CACDGLGDKDNNSNKLIF.

For this clone: A read error is the likely source, as a far larger clone sits one nucleotide away. V gene TRDV2 combines with J gene TRDJ1; 7 nucleotides align to TRDD3. The CDR3 extends over 16 amino acids. The V gene end was trimmed by 2 bases and the J gene end by 7 bases; junction bases not matched to a gene: 15. Germline assignment: CDR1 GEAIGNYY and CDR2 EKD. CDR3 coding DNA: TGTGCCTGTGACAGTTTGGTGGATACGCGGCCGTCTAAACTCATCTTT. Translated: CACDSLVDTRPSKLIF.

This clone is medium-sized by share. The chain has TRDV2 and TRDJ3, with 9 bases matching TRDD3. CDR3 size: 21 residues. CDR1 is GEAIGNYY, CDR2 EKD, per germline. The J segment lost 0 bases and the V segment lost 4 bases, leaving 15 bases of the junction unmatched. The CDR3 bases are TGTGCCTGTGATCCCGTACTGGGGGACCGAGATAGCTCCTGGGACACCCGACAGATGTTTTTC. It codes for CACDPVLGDRDSSWDTRQMFF.

In regard to this clone: A far larger clone lies a single base away; this is likely a read error. This chain uses TRDV2 with TRDJ3, with D possibly TRDD3 on 5 matching bases. CDR1 is GEAIGNYY and CDR2 is EKD in the germline V gene. The CDR3 sequence is 18 residues long. V was shortened by 0 bases and J by 0 bases, with 11 bases between the two germline ends. CDR3 sequence reads: CACDTADIVSWDTRQMFF. CDR3 nucleotide sequence: TGTGCCTGTGACACCGCGGATATCGTCTCCTGGGACACCCGACAGATGTTTTTC.

This clone has a handful of counts. This clone may be a read error of a much larger clone one base away. J is TRDJ1 and V is TRDV2; D may be TRDD3 (6 bases). Germline values: CDR1 GEAIGNYY, CDR2 EKD. This CDR3 is 14 amino acids long. In nucleotides, the CDR3 is TGTGCCTGTGATAAACTGGGTTACACCGGTAAACTCATCTTT. This codes for CACDKLGYTGKLIF.

The table lists this clone with a few counts. A read error is possible here, since a much larger clone lies one base away. The chain is built from TRDV2 and TRDJ1; weak D call: TRDD3 (5 bases). There are 18 residues in the CDR3. Germline V lookup: CDR1 GEAIGNYY, CDR2 EKD. The CDR3 here is CARDTVGTSDPYTDKLIF. CDR3 sequence (DNA): TGTGCCCGTGACACCGTGGGGACCTCGGACCCGTACACCGATAAACTCATCTTT.

As concerns this clone: This could be a read error, since a much larger clone is one nucleotide away. V usage is TRDV2 and J usage is TRDJ3; TRDD3 agrees at 12 bases. The CDR3 runs 16 residues. Germline-derived CDR1 and CDR2 are GEAIGNYY and EKD. The CDR3 sequence: CACDTLGDTDTGQMFF. The CDR3 nucleotides read TGTGCCTGTGACACCCTGGGGGATACGGACACCGGACAGATGTTTTTC.

This clone has just a few counts. This may come from a read error, since a much larger clone is one base off. V usage is TRDV2 and J usage is TRDJ3; D might be TRDD3 (5 bases). The V and J ends lost 0 bases and 0 bases respectively, with 11 bases between them. Germline V lookup: CDR1 GEAIGNYY, CDR2 EKD. This CDR3 contains 18 residues. CDR3 protein: CACDTGGPSSWDTRQMFF. The CDR3 DNA reads TGTGCCTGTGACACCGGGGGGCCGAGCTCCTGGGACACCCGACAGATGTTTTTC.

This clone showed up just a few times. This likely came from a read error, as a far larger clone is one base away. The genes are TRDV2 and TRDJ1; TRDD3 matches at 7 bases. This CDR3 contains 15 residues. Germline assignment: CDR1 GEAIGNYY and CDR2 EKD. This chain's CDR3 is CACDTVGYHTDELIF. CDR3 nucleotides: TGTGCCTGTGACACCGTGGGATACCACACCGATGAACTCATCTTT.

In the case of this clone: A much larger clone differs by one base, so this may be a read error. V is TRDV2 and J is TRDJ1; 12 bases are shared with TRDD3. V dropped 3 bases and J dropped 0; count of bases not matched to a gene: 13. The CDR3 is 19 amino acids. Germline V CDR1 and CDR2: GEAIGNYY, EKD. The CDR3 coding sequence is TGTGCCTGTGACGAACTGGGGGATACATGCCCGATGTACACCGATAAACTCATCTTT. Translating it yields CACDELGDTCPMYTDKLIF.

This clone is categorized as large (0.1 to 1%). This chain links TRDV2 with TRDJ1; TRDD3 matches 12 bases. Germline V gene sequence: CDR1 GEAIGNYY, CDR2 EKD. CDR3 length equals 18 residues. Trimming removed 0 bases from V and 2 bases from J; junction bases left unmatched: 9. Here the CDR3 reads CACDTLALGDTQTDKLIF. DNA of the CDR3: TGTGCCTGTGACACCTTGGCCCTGGGGGATACGCAAACCGATAAACTCATCTTT.

On this clone: A much larger clone differs from this one at a single base, so this may be a read error. The V call is TRDV2, the J call TRDJ1; 8 bases agree with TRDD3. The CDR3 is 14 residues long. CDR1 and CDR2 from the germline V gene are GEAIGNYY and EKD. CDR3 protein: CACDSLRGYNKPIF. The CDR3 DNA follows: TGTGCCTGTGACTCCTTGAGGGGATACAATAAACCCATCTTT.

This clone is labeled as large. This chain joins TRDV2 and TRDJ3, with 10 nucleotides matching TRDD3. Germline trimming cut 0 bases from V and 0 bases from J; bases unmatched to any gene: 7. This CDR3 region has 20 residues. The germline CDR1 and CDR2 sequences are GEAIGNYY and EKD. CDR3 sequence: CACDTVLGDSSSWDTRQMFF. Written as DNA, the CDR3 is TGTGCCTGTGACACCGTACTGGGGGATTCGAGCTCCTGGGACACCCGACAGATGTTTTTC.

This clone is judged large. V gene TRDV2 combines with J gene TRDJ3; D is unclear. V lost 0 bases to trimming and J lost 0 bases, with 17 bases between them. Germline-derived CDR1 and CDR2 are GEAIGNYY and EKD. This CDR3 is 20 amino acids long. CDR3 sequence reads: CACDTVASTGPSWDTRQMFF. The CDR3 DNA reads as TGTGCCTGTGACACCGTCGCCTCGACGGGACCCTCCTGGGACACCCGACAGATGTTTTTC.

This clone appeared a few times. A much larger clone sits a single nucleotide away, making a read error possible. This chain links TRDV2 with TRDJ1, with D possibly matching TRDD3 (5 bases). V was trimmed by 0 bases and J by 5 bases, leaving 21 bases between them. The CDR3 totals 17 residues. Germline V CDR1 and CDR2: GEAIGNYY, EKD. CDR3 protein: CACDTVGGSPRGDKLIF. CDR3 sequence (DNA): TGTGCCTGTGACACCGTCGGGGGTTCCCCACGCGGGGATAAACTCATCTTT.

The table lists this clone with a few counts. This may be a read error: a much more frequent sequence differs by one nucleotide. This chain uses TRDV2 with TRDJ1, with TRDD3 matching 11 bases. This CDR3 contains 18 residues. Germline-derived CDR1 and CDR2 are GEAIGNYY and EKD. V was pared by 3 bases and J by 4 bases, with 15 bases of the junction left unmatched. Here the CDR3 DNA reads TGTGCCTGTGACCTCCTCGGTGGGGGATACGTAAGCGGCGATAAACTCATCTTT. This codes for CACDLLGGGYVSGDKLIF.

Points on this clone: This is likely an artifact of a read error, given a far larger clone one base away. Distinct nucleotide sequences in the sample also encode this CDR3. J is TRDJ1 and V is TRDV2, with 12 bases identical to TRDD3. Germline lookup yields CDR1 GEAIGNYY and CDR2 EKD. The CDR3 contains 15 residues. V dropped 7 bases and J dropped 1; count of bases not matched to a gene: 6. CDR3 nucleotides: TGTGCCTGCGATAAACTGGGGGATACCACCGATAAACTCATCTTT. Amino acid sequence: CACDKLGDTTDKLIF.

This clone is classed as large. The chain links TRDV2 to TRDJ1; the D is unclear. The CDR3 spans 18 residues. The germline V gene has CDR1 GEAIGNYY and CDR2 EKD. V lost 3 bases to trimming and J lost 0 bases, with 22 bases between them. CDR3 loop: CACDPVPARNNYTDKLIF. For the CDR3, the DNA is TGTGCCTGTGACCCGGTACCGGCCAGGAATAATTACACCGATAAACTCATCTTT.

This clone qualifies as medium-sized (0.01 to 0.1%). This chain connects TRDV2 to TRDJ1, with 13 bases fitting TRDD3. Germline-derived CDR1 and CDR2 are GEAIGNYY and EKD. V lost 4 bases and J lost 4; bases outside the gene matches: 5. The CDR3 length is 15 residues. In nucleotides, the CDR3 is TGTGCCTGTGATCAACTGGGGGATACGAACGATAAACTCATCTTT. It specifies CACDQLGDTNDKLIF.

This clone showed up just a few times. A far more abundant clone sits one base away, making this likely a read error. Other DNA sequences of this sample code for an identical CDR3. The CDR3 is CACDTVGASTDKLIF. CDR3 nucleotides: TGTGCCTGTGACACGGTGGGGGCTTCCACCGATAAACTCATCTTT. V is TRDV2 and J is TRDJ1, with D maybe TRDD3 (6 bases). Germline CDR1 GEAIGNYY, CDR2 EKD. This CDR3 contains 15 residues. Trimming took off 1 base at V and 1 base at J, with 12 bases between the two ends.

Concerning this clone itself: This may stem from a read error, because a much larger clone lies one nucleotide away. V is TRDV2 and J is TRDJ1, with 11 bases aligning to TRDD3. The CDR3 loop spans 15 amino acids. CDR1 GEAIGNYY and CDR2 EKD come from the germline V gene. Trimming cost V 5 bases and J 3 bases; bases outside gene matches: 7. The CDR3 DNA follows: TGTGCCTGTGGCAAACTGGGGGATAATGCCGATAAACTCATCTTT. Translation gives CACGKLGDNADKLIF.

This clone has more than one count but fewer than ten. This could be a read error, since a much larger clone is one nucleotide away. The chain combines TRDV2 with TRDJ1; no clear D gene. From germline, CDR1 is GEAIGNYY and CDR2 EKD. The CDR3 is made up of 20 amino acids. Trimming took 3 bases from V and 3 from J, leaving 31 bases between them. The CDR3 sequence is CACDAVSSLSGPPGADKLIF. The CDR3 nucleotides are TGTGCCTGTGACGCCGTATCCTCCTTATCGGGACCCCCCGGGGCCGATAAACTCATCTTT.